This TCR beta chain was obtained from a study of cytomegalovirus exposure and HLA in healthy donors. Study background: A prior study identified 110 million or so unique TCR beta sequences from about 180 million T cells. Study-wide findings and caveats: Later analysis revealed greater clonal expansion in HLA-associated TCR beta chains than in equally common others. Among TCR beta chains, those listed as cytomegalovirus-associated numbered around 160. Rare TCR sequences predominated, though certain public TCRs were found in many donors.

Notes on this clone: Its antigen is as yet unknown.

With 60 Vbeta and 13 Jbeta primers, the PCR was carried out. Libraries were prepared by immunoSEQ multiplex PCR; TCRdb keeps only in-frame clonotypes and omits some of them. Recorded for this sample: 100,000 to 150,000 clones. This CDR3 is 15 amino acids long. CDR1 MDHEN and CDR2 SYDVKM come from the germline V gene. V lost 6 bases and J lost 0; bases outside the gene matches: 5. The TCR was taken from a woman between 35 and 50 years old in good health and CMV-seropositive. The sample was PBMCs. This rearrangement joins TRBV28 to TRBJ2-7; 10 bases agree with TRBD2. The CDR3 bases are TGTGCCAGCAGATCTAGCGGGAGTAGCTCCTACGAGCAGTACTTC. It encodes CASRSSGSSSYEQYF.